The sequence of this T cell receptor (beta chain) was determined in a study of Tregs in tolerant kidney transplant recipients. Broader study findings: Validation in larger populations is needed because few patients were studied.

The CDR3 is 17 residues long. J lost 4 bases, V lost 6 bases, and 12 bases had no gene match. Germline CDR1 and CDR2: SNHLY and FYNNEI. Recipients received nonmyeloablative bone marrow transplants from related graft donors, with transient mixed chimerism. Method: immunoSEQ multiplex PCR; TCRdb's copy keeps in-frame clones and lacks some. The sample includes tens of thousands of clones. Turning to this clone: Its target is unknown. The missing CDR3 end, 3 residues past where the read stops, is filled in from the germline J gene.

The J gene is TRBJ2-3, the V gene TRBV2; 11 bases line up with TRBD2. The source material was CD4+ T cells from blood (PBMCs), sampled 24 months after the transplant. This clonotype was obtained from a human patient who received a combined kidney and bone marrow transplant. The graft donor may be the source of some T cells. The CDR3 DNA, read in part, is TGTGCCAGCAGGGTGGGACTAGCGGAATATCAGGCAGATACG. Encoded protein: CASRVGLAEYQADT. The entire CDR3 protein is CASRVGLAEYQADTQYF.